The next 19 T cell receptor beta chains were all read from a single sample in a study of CD8+CD57+ T cells in acquired aplastic anemia. The use of genomic DNA as template underpinned the TCR beta VDJ and CDR3 profiling. One entry per CDR3 protein, called by TCRdb with MiXCR from the reads. The repertoire holds about 420,000 distinct CDR3 sequences, with around 72% as singletons. Material: sorted CD4+, CD8+, or CD8+CD57+ T cells (not recorded which) from PBMCs. The receptors were gathered from a human donor in good health, serving as a control.

This clonotype was picked up one time. This CDR3 fails to terminate in the conserved phenylalanine or tryptophan, so it likely reflects a read error. It is unclear where the CDR3 begins or ends on the DNA, so no DNA is shown, and the CDR3 is as TCRdb lists it. The chain joins TRBV7-9 to TRBJ2-6. Germline-derived CDR1 and CDR2 are SEHNR and FQNEAQ (reference sequence). From its first to its last residue, the CDR3 has 13 amino acids. The CDR3 sequence: CASSHSRFTILSL.

This clonotype was counted ten times or more. The chain uses TRBV19 and TRBJ2-7; D perhaps matches TRBD2 (6 bases). V lost 1 base and J 5 bases, leaving 15 bases between the germline ends. The CDR3 loop spans 15 amino acids. Germline V gene data show CDR1 as LNHDA and CDR2 as SQIVND (reference sequence). CDR3 in amino acids: CASSIVEGRRDEQYF. CDR3 nucleotide sequence: TGTGCCAGTAGTATAGTAGAGGGGAGGAGGGACGAGCAGTACTTC.

This clonotype was recorded a few times. V is TRBV29-1 and J is TRBJ1-2; tentatively, D is TRBD1 (5 bases). Trimming cost V 8 bases and J 5 bases, with 12 bases left between them. The germline gives CDR1 SQVTM, CDR2 ANQGSEA. This CDR3 region has 11 residues. The CDR3 nucleotides are TGCAGCCTCGGGACCGATTATGGCTACACCTTC. Translation: CSLGTDYGYTF.

This chain's CDR3 is CASSTVGESYEQYF. CDR3 nucleotide sequence: TGTGCCAGCAGTACGGTCGGGGAGAGCTACGAGCAGTACTTC. This sequence joins TRBV12-3 or TRBV12-4 and TRBJ2-7, with D possibly matching TRBD2 (5 bases). Deletions cut 5 bases from V and 3 bases from J, with 14 bases between. The CDR3 runs to 14 residues.

V usage is TRBV10-3 and J usage is TRBJ1-2; D remains unclear. Trimming cost V 0 bases and J 7 bases, with 6 bases left between them. In germline, CDR1 is ENHRY, CDR2 SYGVKD. The CDR3 runs 12 residues. The CDR3 region has the DNA TGTGCCATCAGTGAGTCGAGGCGTGGCTACACCTTC. Its protein product is CAISESRRGYTF.

On this clonotype itself: The junction does not match germline at one end; this may be a read error. This rearrangement joins TRBV15 to TRBJ2-7; D could derive from TRBD1 or TRBD2 (7 bases each). CDR3 length equals 14 residues. Germline CDR1 is LNHNV and CDR2 is YYDKDF (reference sequence). In DNA form, the CDR3 reads TGTGCCAGCAGCCGGGGAGGGGGCTACAACGAGCAGTACTTC. It encodes CASSRGGGYNEQYF.

Worth noting for this clonotype: At one of its ends the junction is not consistent with the germline gene, which may arise from a read error. The V call is TRBV7-3, the J call TRBJ1-1; D is undetermined. The CDR3 is 14 amino acids. The germline gives CDR1 SGHTA, CDR2 FQGTGA. The CDR3 loop reads CASSRDTRCAEACF. In nucleotides, the CDR3 is TGTGCCAGCAGCCGAGACACCCGATGCGCTGAAGCTTGCTTT.

Points on this clonotype: No DNA is shown, since the ends of the CDR3 on it are uncertain; the CDR3 is the one TCRdb lists. The chain couples TRBV7-9 to TRBJ1-2. The CDR3 region is 16 residues in length, termini included. The germline CDR1 and CDR2 sequences are SEHNR and FQNEAQ (reference sequence). Here the CDR3 reads CASTKTYTEAFFGYTF.

About this clonotype: The junction departs from germline at one end; a sequencing error may be responsible. V gene TRBV2 combines with J gene TRBJ1-1, with TRBD1 identical over 9 bases. CDR3 length: 16 amino acids. Germline V gene sequence: CDR1 SNHLY, CDR2 FYNNEI. CDR3 in amino acids: CASRPRRQGGEEAQYF. In nucleotides, the CDR3 is TGTGCCAGCAGGCCAAGACGACAGGGGGGTGAAGAGGCCCAGTACTTT.

This chain joins TRBV7-2 and TRBJ1-2; no definite D call. The germline V gene encodes CDR1 SGHTA and CDR2 FQGNSA. Deletions cut 1 base from V and 11 bases from J, with 23 bases between. The CDR3 runs to 16 residues. The CDR3 protein is CASSLGTTAPKLLYTF. For the CDR3, the DNA is TGTGCCAGCAGCTTAGGGACCACTGCACCCAAACTGCTTTACACCTTC.

The V gene is TRBV12-3 or TRBV12-4, the J gene TRBJ1-3; D is undetermined. The CDR3 runs 15 residues. The V gene lost 4 bases and the J gene lost 2 bases, with 12 bases spanning the gap. CDR3 nucleotide sequence: TGTGCCAGCAGTTCTAGTCGGGTTCCTGGAAACACCATATATTTT. This gives the protein CASSSSRVPGNTIYF.

This clonotype was seen only once. In nucleotides, the CDR3 is TGTGCCATCAGCGGGCCAAAGCAAGCTGGCTACACCTTC. Protein sequence: CAISGPKQAGYTF. The chain links TRBV10-3 to TRBJ1-2, with D uncertain. The germline gives CDR1 ENHRY, CDR2 SYGVKD. The CDR3 consists of 13 residues. Trimming took off 6 bases at V and 7 bases at J, with 15 bases between the two ends.

V and J are TRBV7-2 and TRBJ1-6; D call uncertain. This CDR3 region has 16 residues. The V end was cut by 5 bases, the J end by 16 bases, with 27 bases between. The germline V gene has CDR1 SGHTA and CDR2 FQGNSA. In DNA form, the CDR3 reads TGTGCCAGCAGCACACTCGCGGGCCTTTCGACCGAGCAGCTCCACTTT. It is translated as CASSTLAGLSTEQLHF.

As for this clonotype: A junction end diverges from the germline sequence, so it may reflect a read error. This chain connects TRBV7-2 to TRBJ2-7; possibly TRBD1 or TRBD2 for D (5 bases each). This CDR3 is 14 amino acids long. The germline CDR1 and CDR2 sequences are SGHTA and FQGNSA. CDR3 amino acids: CASSLFGATDNEQF. As DNA, the CDR3 is TGTGCCAGCAGCTTATTCGGGGCGACGGACAATGAGCAGTTC.

The table lists this clonotype with many counts. V is TRBV15 and J is TRBJ1-4; 7 nucleotides match TRBD1. The CDR3 spans 18 residues. V was pared by 0 bases and J by 4 bases, with 11 bases of the junction left unmatched. The germline V gene has CDR1 LNHNV and CDR2 YYDKDF (reference sequence). The CDR3 DNA sequence: TGTGCCACCAGCAGAGATCTCGTGGGACAGCTTTTTAATGAAAAACTGTTTTTT. This encodes CATSRDLVGQLFNEKLFF.

V and J are TRBV6-2 or TRBV6-3 and TRBJ1-5, with D perhaps TRBD1 (5 bases). Per germline, CDR1 MNHEY and CDR2 SVGEGT. Trimming took off 10 bases at V and 0 bases at J, with 22 bases between the two ends. The length of the CDR3 is 17 residues. The CDR3 loop is CATRYGAELLSNQPQHF. The CDR3, as DNA: TGTGCCACCAGGTACGGGGCAGAACTGCTTAGCAATCAGCCCCAGCATTTT.

The chain uses TRBV7-9 and TRBJ2-3; D is perhaps TRBD2 (7 bases). The CDR3 loop spans 16 amino acids. V lost 3 bases and J lost 1, with 14 bases in between. In germline, CDR1 is SEHNR, CDR2 FQNEAQ (reference sequence). CDR3 in amino acids: CASSLRAGAGTDTQYF. The CDR3 DNA sequence: TGTGCCAGCAGCTTGAGGGCGGGGGCGGGCACAGATACGCAGTATTTT.

A note on this clonotype: A read error may produce the germline difference seen at one junction end. The chain links TRBV5-1 to TRBJ1-1; D is unclear. CDR1 is SGHRS, CDR2 YFSETQ, per germline. The CDR3 contains 12 residues. The chain's CDR3 is CASSSDSSRAFF. Here the CDR3 DNA reads TGTGCCAGCAGCTCAGATTCCAGCCGAGCTTTCTTT.

This chain links TRBV29-1 with TRBJ2-7, with D tentatively TRBD1 (6 bases). Germline values: CDR1 SQVTM, CDR2 ANQGSEA. This CDR3 region has 12 residues. V lost 7 bases and J 4 bases, leaving 14 bases between the germline ends. CDR3 amino acids: CSARGTKYEQYF. In nucleotides, the CDR3 is TGCAGCGCCAGGGGTACCAAGTACGAGCAGTACTTC.